The 7 T cell receptor beta chains given below trace back to one sample, sequenced in a study of read filtering for tumor transcriptome and immune sequencing. Molecular barcoded adaptors covering alpha/delta and beta/gamma chains were used on about 0.4 ug RNA. TCRdb redid the calling of the reads with MiXCR, one entry per CDR3 protein. The top ten hold approximately 11% of the sample, which has 100,000 to 150,000 distinct CDR3 sequences, approximately 12% seen once. Sequencing used a population of CD138-negative cells sorted from bone marrow. The receptor set was obtained from a donor at least 40 years old with multiple myeloma.

This clonotype was recorded at least ten times. The genes are TRBV20-1 and TRBJ1-1, with TRBD1 identical over 9 bases. V shed 5 bases, J shed 3 bases, and the junction held 7 bases outside the gene matches. Germline CDR1 DFQATT, CDR2 SNEGSKA (reference sequence). The CDR3 spans 14 residues. The CDR3: CSAAWTGAYTEAFF. DNA for the CDR3: TGCAGTGCTGCATGGACAGGGGCGTACACTGAAGCTTTCTTT.

The sample holds many counts of this clonotype. The chain joins TRBV20-1 to TRBJ1-4; TRBD1 matches at 9 bases. Losses at the gene ends were 1 base for V and 8 bases for J; bases not matched to a gene: 8. The CDR3 has 15 residues. Germline assignment: CDR1 DFQATT and CDR2 SNEGSKA (reference sequence). The CDR3 DNA sequence: TGCAGTGCTAGAGCCCTACAGGGGGCAGACGAAAAACTGTTTTTT. Translated, it gives CSARALQGADEKLFF.

This clonotype was seen repeatedly, ten times or more. The rearrangement joins TRBV6-1 to TRBJ1-3; 8 bases agree with TRBD1. The germline V gene has CDR1 MNHNS and CDR2 SASEGT. J gave up 4 bases and V 5 bases, and 10 bases lay outside the gene matches. This CDR3 is 16 amino acids long. The CDR3 is CASSNPRAGGGNTIYF. The DNA for the CDR3 is TGTGCCAGCAGTAACCCCCGGGCAGGGGGCGGAAACACCATATATTTT.

This clonotype was seen repeatedly, ten times or more. The chain recombines TRBV28 with TRBJ2-1; 8 nucleotides agree with TRBD2. V dropped 1 base and J dropped 7; count of bases not matched to a gene: 6. This CDR3 has 15 residues. Germline loops: CDR1 MDHEN, CDR2 SYDVKM. CDR3 DNA: TGTGCCAGCAGTTTATCGTCCAGCGGGAGTAATGAGCAGTTCTTC. Translating gives CASSLSSSGSNEQFF.

Regarding this clonotype: Since a much larger clone is just one base distant, this may be a read error. The chain combines TRBV7-8 with TRBJ2-7; D uncertain. Germline V CDR1 and CDR2: SGHVS, FQNEAQ. The CDR3 length is 13 residues. In nucleotides, the CDR3 is TGTGCCAGCAGCTTAGCGGAGCTACGCGAGCGGTACTTC. Its translation: CASSLAELRERYF.

This clonotype has a count of ten or more. The chain joins TRBV7-9 to TRBJ1-4, with no clear D. The germline V gene has CDR1 SEHNR and CDR2 FQNEAQ (reference sequence). This CDR3 has 14 residues. V lost 5 bases, J lost 0 bases, and 7 bases lay in between. CDR3 sequence reads: CASSGKTTNEKLFF. The CDR3 DNA is TGTGCCAGCAGCGGGAAGACAACTAATGAAAAACTGTTTTTT.

As regards this clonotype: The junction and the germline gene differ at one end; a read error may be behind it. For the CDR3, the DNA is TGCAGCGTTGAGAGTCCGCCGGATACGCCGTATTTT. Amino acids: CSVESPPDTPYF. J is TRBJ2-3 and V is TRBV29-1; unclear D gene. The CDR3 sequence is 12 residues long. The germline CDR1 and CDR2 sequences are SQVTM and ANQGSEA.